A single sample gave rise to the 20 T cell receptor beta chains below, sequenced in a study of blood T cells in healthy people across ages. Together with a sample-barcoded 5' primer, a J-beta primer mix was included in a second PCR lasting about 6 to 12 cycles. TCRdb re-called the 5' RACE reads through MiXCR, storing one row per CDR3 protein. The sample shows 600,000 to 650,000 distinct CDR3 sequences, approximately 59% of them seen only once. Sequenced input: blood. Receptors were obtained from a man in his 60s in good health.

The gene calls are TRBV6-5 and TRBJ2-5, with D maybe TRBD1 (5 bases). The better agreement between TRBJ2-1 and the DNA end casts doubt on the J call. There are 15 residues in the CDR3. Looked up from germline, CDR1 is MNHEY and CDR2 is SVGAGI. In DNA form, the CDR3 reads TGTGCCAGCAGTTACTCTGGCAGGGATCAAGAGACCCAGTTCTTC. It specifies CASSYSGRDQETQFF.

This clonotype has at least ten counts. The gene calls are TRBV2 and TRBJ2-7; 10 nucleotides align to TRBD1. The V gene's germline CDR1 is SNHLY and CDR2 FYNNEI. After removal of 2 bases from V and 6 bases from J, the junction contained 4 bases not matched to a gene. CDR3 length: 14 amino acids. CDR3: CASSELGQGIEQYF. CDR3 nucleotides: TGTGCCAGCAGTGAATTGGGACAGGGGATCGAGCAGTACTTC.

The chain is built from TRBV9 and TRBJ2-7; D is uncertain. Matching the DNA end better, TRBJ2-5 makes the J call doubtful. Germline CDR1 reads SGDLS; CDR2 reads YYNGEE. This CDR3 spans 13 amino acids. CDR3 coding DNA: TGTGCCAGCAGCGTACGGCAATGGGAGACCCAGTACTTC. It codes for CASSVRQWETQYF.

The gene calls are TRBV20-1 and TRBJ2-3; D is perhaps TRBD1 (5 bases). Germline CDR1 reads DFQATT; CDR2 reads SNEGSKA (reference sequence). This CDR3 has 13 residues. V lost 5 bases to trimming and J lost 2 bases, with 11 bases between them. The CDR3 region is CSALDSTTDTQYF. CDR3 coding DNA: TGCAGTGCTCTCGACAGTACCACAGATACGCAGTATTTT.

This clonotype turned up a few times. This chain uses TRBV9 with TRBJ2-4; D is possibly TRBD2 (5 bases). The CDR3 length is 16 residues. V was trimmed by 4 bases and J by 0 bases, leaving 14 bases between them. Germline assignment: CDR1 SGDLS and CDR2 YYNGEE. CDR3 nucleotides: TGTGCCAGCAGCCCCGAAGGCGGGTTAGCCAAAAACATTCAGTACTTC. Its protein product is CASSPEGGLAKNIQYF.

This chain connects TRBV3-1 to TRBJ1-1; D is uncertain. V lost 4 bases and J lost 5, with 11 bases in between. CDR3 length equals 13 residues. The germline V gene has CDR1 LGHDT and CDR2 YNNKEL (reference sequence). The chain's CDR3 is CASSPPGKTEAFF. DNA for the CDR3: TGTGCCAGCAGCCCGCCGGGGAAGACTGAAGCTTTCTTT.

This chain joins TRBV4-1 and TRBJ1-4; D ambiguous. Germline CDR1 is MGHRA and CDR2 is YSYEKL. The CDR3 covers 14 residues. V gave up 3 bases and J gave up 8 bases, with 13 bases separating them. As DNA, the CDR3 is TGCGCCAGCAGCCAGAGAGTCAGTACGGAAAAACTGTTTTTT. It translates to CASSQRVSTEKLFF.

The chain carries TRBV6-2 or TRBV6-3 and TRBJ2-1, with D possibly TRBD2 on 6 matching bases. The V end was cut by 7 bases, the J end by 3 bases, with 13 bases between. There are 14 residues in the CDR3. CDR1 is MNHEY, CDR2 SVGEGT, per germline. CDR3 in amino acids: CASTTGDVYNEQFF. CDR3 DNA: TGTGCCAGCACGACGGGGGACGTCTACAATGAGCAGTTCTTC.

The J gene is TRBJ1-2, the V gene TRBV5-1; 7 nucleotides align to TRBD1. CDR1 and CDR2 (germline): SGHRS, YFSETQ. Trimming cost V 4 bases and J 7 bases; bases outside gene matches: 10. CDR3 size: 14 residues. As DNA, the CDR3 is TGCGCCAGCAGCCTCACCCGACAGGGAGCTGGCTACACCTTC. It codes for CASSLTRQGAGYTF.

The chain employs TRBV7-2 and TRBJ2-5; D tentatively reads TRBD1 or TRBD2 (5 bases each). Germline V CDR1 and CDR2: SGHTA, FQGNSA. V was cut by 5 bases and J by 3 bases, with 16 bases left in between. CDR3 length equals 15 residues. The CDR3 sequence: CASSRNGDGKETQYF. In DNA, the CDR3 is TGTGCCAGCAGCCGCAATGGGGACGGCAAAGAGACCCAGTACTTC. The full variable domain, in which reference TRBV7-2 and TRBJ2-5 provide the parts outside the CDR3, is GAGVSQSPSNKVTEKGKDVELRCDPISGHTALYWYRQSLGQGLEFLIYFQGNSAPDKSGLPSDRFSAERTGGSVSTLTIQRTQQEDSAVYLCASSRNGDGKETQYFGPGTRLLVL.

The CDR3 region has the DNA TGTGCCAGCAGTTTCGGTGGGGCCAGGGAGGACTATGGCTACACCTTC. It is translated as CASSFGGAREDYGYTF. The chain uses TRBV12-3 or TRBV12-4 and TRBJ1-2; a weak D match, TRBD1 (5 bases). The CDR3 has 16 residues. Trimming took off 3 bases at V and 3 bases at J, with 17 bases between the two ends.

The gene calls are TRBV28 and TRBJ2-1; tentative D call: TRBD2 (5 bases). The DNA end is more similar to TRBJ2-7, so the J call may be wrong. The CDR3 has 13 amino acids. Germline CDR1 is MDHEN and CDR2 is SYDVKM. For the CDR3, the DNA is TGTGCCAGCACCATTGGAGGTTCGGATGAGCAGTACTTC. Its translation is CASTIGGSDEQYF.

The V and J genes are TRBV25-1 and TRBJ1-2; the D gene is possibly TRBD1 (5 bases). The CDR3 spans 17 residues. CDR1 is MGHDK, CDR2 SYGVNS, per germline. The germline V and J ends were trimmed by 6 bases and 5 bases, with 25 bases remaining between them. The CDR3 spells CASRGLGREIGSYGYTF. For the CDR3, the DNA is TGTGCCAGCAGGGGGCTTGGGAGGGAAATAGGAAGTTATGGCTACACCTTC.

The chain couples TRBV27 to TRBJ2-7; TRBD1 aligns across 10 bases. Germline V lookup: CDR1 MNHEY, CDR2 SMNVEV (reference sequence). Trimming cost V 6 bases and J 4 bases; bases outside gene matches: 9. The CDR3 runs to 15 residues. For the CDR3, the DNA is TGTGCCAGCAGCTCAGCGGACAGGGGGATTTACGAGCAGTACTTC. It codes for CASSSADRGIYEQYF.

About this clonotype: One end of the junction does not line up with germline, which may come from a read error. This chain connects TRBV12-3 or TRBV12-4 to TRBJ2-3, with TRBD2 identical over 14 bases. The CDR3 is 17 amino acids. The CDR3 sequence is CTSRPGLAGVRTDTQYF. DNA for the CDR3: TGTACCAGCAGGCCGGGACTAGCGGGGGTCCGCACAGATACGCAGTATTTT.

The V call is TRBV7-2, the J call TRBJ2-5; D gene uncertain. The CDR3 is 15 residues long. Looked up from germline, CDR1 is SGHTA and CDR2 is FQGNSA. The germline V and J ends were trimmed by 2 bases and 5 bases, with 15 bases remaining between them. CDR3 sequence reads: CASSLQTSPTETQYF. CDR3 in DNA: TGTGCCAGCAGCTTACAGACCTCCCCCACCGAGACCCAGTACTTC.

V is TRBV15 and J is TRBJ2-7; D ambiguous. The CDR3 sequence is 14 residues long. Per germline, CDR1 LNHNV and CDR2 YYDKDF (reference sequence). V lost 3 bases and J lost 4, with 13 bases in between. The CDR3 sequence: CATSSDYPIYEQYF. CDR3 DNA: TGTGCCACCAGCAGCGATTACCCTATTTACGAGCAGTACTTC.

V gene TRBV19 combines with J gene TRBJ2-4; TRBD1 matches at 8 bases. Germline V CDR1 and CDR2: LNHDA, SQIVND (reference sequence). Unmatched junction bases numbered 3, after V lost 4 bases and J lost 4 bases. This CDR3 contains 14 residues. The CDR3 bases are TGTGCCAGTAGTAGCAGACAGGGGAAAAACATTCAGTACTTC. It codes for CASSSRQGKNIQYF.

This clonotype was picked up many times. The rearrangement joins TRBV29-1 to TRBJ2-5; 9 bases line up with TRBD1. Germline CDR1 reads SQVTM; CDR2 reads ANQGSEA. The CDR3 runs to 13 residues. V trimming: 3 bases; J trimming: 4 bases; junction bases outside the gene matches: 3. The CDR3 protein is CSVEGTGRETQYF. CDR3 sequence (DNA): TGCAGCGTTGAGGGGACAGGGCGAGAGACCCAGTACTTC.

This clonotype has just a few counts. This chain connects TRBV6-6 to TRBJ1-2, with TRBD1 matching over 7 bases. The V gene's germline CDR1 is MNHNY and CDR2 SVGAGI (reference sequence). This CDR3 spans 14 amino acids. The V and J ends lost 6 bases and 7 bases, in that order; junction bases with no gene match: 11. The CDR3 nucleotides read TGTGCCAGCAGGCTACAGACAGGGATCGCTGGCTACACCTTC. This codes for CASRLQTGIAGYTF.